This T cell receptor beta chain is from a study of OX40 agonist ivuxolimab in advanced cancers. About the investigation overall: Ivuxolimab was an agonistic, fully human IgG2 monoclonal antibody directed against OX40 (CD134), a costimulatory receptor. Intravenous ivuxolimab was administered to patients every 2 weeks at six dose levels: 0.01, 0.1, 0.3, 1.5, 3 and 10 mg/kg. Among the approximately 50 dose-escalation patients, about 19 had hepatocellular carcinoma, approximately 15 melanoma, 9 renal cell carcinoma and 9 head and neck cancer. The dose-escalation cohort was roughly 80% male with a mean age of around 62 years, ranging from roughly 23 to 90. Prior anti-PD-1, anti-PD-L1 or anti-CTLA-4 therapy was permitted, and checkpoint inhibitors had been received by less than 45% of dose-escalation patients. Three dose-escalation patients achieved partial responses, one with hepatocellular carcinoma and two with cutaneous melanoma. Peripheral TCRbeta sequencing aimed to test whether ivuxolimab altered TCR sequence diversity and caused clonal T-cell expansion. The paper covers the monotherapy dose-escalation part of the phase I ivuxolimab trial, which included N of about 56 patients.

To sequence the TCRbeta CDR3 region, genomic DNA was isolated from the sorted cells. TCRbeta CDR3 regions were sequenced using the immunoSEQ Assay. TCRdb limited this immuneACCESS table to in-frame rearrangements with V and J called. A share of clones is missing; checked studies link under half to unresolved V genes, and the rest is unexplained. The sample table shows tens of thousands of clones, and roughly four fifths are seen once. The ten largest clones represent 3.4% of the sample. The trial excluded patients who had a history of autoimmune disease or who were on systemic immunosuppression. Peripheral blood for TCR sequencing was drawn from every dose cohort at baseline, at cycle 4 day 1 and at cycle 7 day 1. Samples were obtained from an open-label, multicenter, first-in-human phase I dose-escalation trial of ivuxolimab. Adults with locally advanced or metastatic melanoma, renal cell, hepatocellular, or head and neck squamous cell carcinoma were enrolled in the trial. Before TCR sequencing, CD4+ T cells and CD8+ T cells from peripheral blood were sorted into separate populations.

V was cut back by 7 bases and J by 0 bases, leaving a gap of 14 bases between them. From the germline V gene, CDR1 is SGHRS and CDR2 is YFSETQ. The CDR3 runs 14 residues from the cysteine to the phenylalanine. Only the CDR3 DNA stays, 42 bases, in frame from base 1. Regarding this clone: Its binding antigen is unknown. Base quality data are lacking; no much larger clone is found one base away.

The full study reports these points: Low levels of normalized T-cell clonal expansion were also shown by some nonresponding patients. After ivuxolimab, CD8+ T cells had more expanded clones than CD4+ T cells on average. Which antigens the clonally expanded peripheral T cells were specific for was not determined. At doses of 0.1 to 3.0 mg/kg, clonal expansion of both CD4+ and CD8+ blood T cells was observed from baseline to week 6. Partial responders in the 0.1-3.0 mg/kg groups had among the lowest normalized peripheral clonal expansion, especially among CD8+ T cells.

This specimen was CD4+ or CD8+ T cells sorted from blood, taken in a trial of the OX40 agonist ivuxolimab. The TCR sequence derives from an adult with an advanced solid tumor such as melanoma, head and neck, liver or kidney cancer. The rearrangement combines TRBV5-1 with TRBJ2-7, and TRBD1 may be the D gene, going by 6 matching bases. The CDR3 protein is CASADPQGSYEQYF. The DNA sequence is TGCGCCAGCGCCGACCCACAGGGCTCCTACGAGCAGTACTTC. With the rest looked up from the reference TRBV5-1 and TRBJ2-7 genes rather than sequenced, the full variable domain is KAGVTQTPRYLIKTRGQQVTLSCSPISGHRSVSWYQQTPGQGLQFLFEYFSETQRNKGNFPGRFSGRQFSNSRSEMNVSTLELGDSALYLCASADPQGSYEQYFGPGTRLTVT.